The 2 T cell receptor beta chains below all came from one sample that was sequenced in a study of identifying expanded T cells in peripheral blood. This table comes from immunoSEQ multiplex PCR, and its TCRdb copy is limited to in-frame clones, with some not included. Among around 90,000 clones listed, approximately 90% were seen once. Material for sequencing was blood. The receptors here all came from a person between 18 and 75 years old in good health.

The gene calls are TRBV30 and TRBJ1-5; 7 positions agree with TRBD1. Unmatched junction bases numbered 9, after V lost 5 bases and J lost 5 bases. Germline CDR1 GTSNPN, CDR2 SVGIG (reference sequence). The CDR3 is made up of 14 amino acids. The CDR3 DNA is TGTGCCTGGTCCGGGACAGCGGTGGATCAGCCCCAGCATTTT. This encodes CAWSGTAVDQPQHF. The full variable domain, in which reference TRBV30 and TRBJ1-5 provide the parts outside the CDR3, is SQTIHQWPATLVQPVGSPLSLECTVEGTSNPNLYWYRQAAGRGLQLLFYSVGIGQISSEVPQNLSASRPQDRQFILSSKKLLLSDSGFYLCAWSGTAVDQPQHFGDGTRLSIL.

This chain links TRBV18 with TRBJ2-3; a possible D gene is TRBD2 (6 bases). Germline V lookup: CDR1 KGHSH, CDR2 LQKENI. The CDR3 has 16 residues. V lost 6 bases to trimming and J lost 4 bases, with 20 bases between them. The CDR3 protein is CASSQLGGVGADTQYF. Written as DNA, the CDR3 is TGTGCCAGCTCCCAGCTCGGAGGGGTCGGTGCAGATACGCAGTATTTT.